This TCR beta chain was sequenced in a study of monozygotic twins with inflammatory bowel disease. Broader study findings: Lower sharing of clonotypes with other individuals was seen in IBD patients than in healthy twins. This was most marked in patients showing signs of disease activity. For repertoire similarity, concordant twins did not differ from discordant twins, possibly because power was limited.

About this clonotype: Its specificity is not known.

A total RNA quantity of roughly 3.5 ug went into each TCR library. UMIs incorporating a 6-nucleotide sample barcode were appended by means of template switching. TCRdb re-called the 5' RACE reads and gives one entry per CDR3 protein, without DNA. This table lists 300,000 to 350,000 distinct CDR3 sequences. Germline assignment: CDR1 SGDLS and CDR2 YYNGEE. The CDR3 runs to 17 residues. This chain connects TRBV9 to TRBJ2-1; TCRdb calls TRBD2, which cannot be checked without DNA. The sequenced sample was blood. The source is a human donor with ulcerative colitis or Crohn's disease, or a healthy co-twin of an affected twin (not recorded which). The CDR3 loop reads CASSATFTGGHLNEQFF.